What follows are 30 T cell receptor beta chains derived from one specimen sequenced in a study of OX40 agonist ivuxolimab in advanced cancers. The repertoire was sequenced with immunoSEQ multiplex PCR; TCRdb's copy has only in-frame clones and lacks some. The profile shows about 14,000 clones, approximately 87% of them singletons. The sample consisted of CD4+ or CD8+ T cells sorted from blood, taken in a trial of the OX40 agonist ivuxolimab. Receptors originate from an adult with an advanced solid tumor such as melanoma, head and neck, liver or kidney cancer.

The chain uses TRBV11-2 and TRBJ2-7, with TRBD1 matching over 9 bases. J gave up 2 bases and V 1 base, and 6 bases lay outside the gene matches. The CDR3 runs to 16 residues. Germline CDR1 and CDR2: SGHAT and FQNNGV. CDR3 amino acids: CASSLGRDRATYEQYF. The CDR3, as DNA: TGTGCCAGCAGCTTAGGGCGGGACAGGGCTACCTACGAGCAGTACTTC.

J is TRBJ2-5 and V is TRBV6-5, with 7 bases lining up with TRBD1. Trimming cost V 6 bases and J 5 bases; bases outside gene matches: 9. The CDR3 totals 14 residues. The germline V gene has CDR1 MNHEY and CDR2 SVGAGI. The CDR3 reads CASSPWDSRETQYF. CDR3 coding DNA: TGTGCCAGCAGCCCCTGGGACAGTAGGGAGACCCAGTACTTC.

V is TRBV6-5 and J is TRBJ1-4; possible D gene TRBD1, 5 bases. V lost 0 bases to trimming and J lost 4 bases, with 12 bases between them. CDR1 is MNHEY, CDR2 SVGAGI, per germline. CDR3 length: 16 amino acids. The CDR3 is CASSYSSRALNEKLFF. CDR3 nucleotides: TGTGCCAGCAGTTACTCAAGCAGGGCCCTTAATGAAAAACTGTTTTTT.

This clone was seen a single time. V usage is TRBV7-9 and J usage is TRBJ2-3, with D hard to call. V lost 5 bases, J lost 11 bases, and 14 bases lay in between. The CDR3 is made up of 12 amino acids. Germline lookup yields CDR1 SEHNR and CDR2 FQNEAQ (reference sequence). This CDR3 is CASSLGSVGQYF. CDR3 DNA: TGTGCCAGCAGCCTAGGGTCGGTTGGGCAGTATTTT.

The chain couples TRBV6-5 to TRBJ2-1, with D possibly matching TRBD2 (6 bases). The CDR3 totals 10 residues. The V gene's germline CDR1 is MNHEY and CDR2 SVGAGI. Trimming removed 10 bases from V and 10 bases from J, with 11 bases in between. This CDR3 reads CATGGREQFF. In DNA form, the CDR3 reads TGTGCCACCGGGGGTAGAGAGCAGTTCTTC.

The V call is TRBV28, the J call TRBJ2-1; D is unclear. Germline CDR1 is MDHEN and CDR2 is SYDVKM. The CDR3 extends over 12 amino acids. With 7 bases removed from V and 15 bases from J, the gap between germline ends came to 19 bases. The CDR3 region is CASKLGPGPPFF. In DNA, the CDR3 is TGTGCCAGCAAATTAGGCCCCGGCCCCCCGTTCTTC.

This clone was observed a few times. The chain links TRBV28 to TRBJ1-6; no reliable D call. CDR1 is MDHEN and CDR2 is SYDVKM in the germline V gene. V was pared by 7 bases and J by 9 bases, with 10 bases between. The CDR3 loop spans 12 amino acids. The CDR3 is CASIPRGSPLHF. The CDR3 DNA follows: TGTGCCAGCATCCCCCGGGGTTCACCCCTCCACTTT.

The sample holds a few counts of this clone. Here the CDR3 reads CASRQGSGELFF. In nucleotides, the CDR3 is TGTGCCAGCAGGCAGGGGTCCGGGGAGCTGTTTTTT. The chain has TRBV11-3 and TRBJ2-2, with a tentative D call TRBD1 (6 bases). Germline values: CDR1 SGHNT, CDR2 YENEEA. Trimming removed 6 bases from V and 6 bases from J, with 8 bases in between. There are 12 residues in the CDR3.

The rearrangement uses TRBV4-1 and TRBJ2-7; D possibly matches TRBD1 or TRBD2 (5 bases each). Germline CDR1 is MGHRA and CDR2 is YSYEKL. The CDR3 is 12 residues long. The ends were cut back, 1 base at V and 7 bases at J, with 8 bases in the middle. This CDR3 reads CASSQGGWEQYF. DNA of the CDR3: TGCGCCAGCAGCCAAGGGGGGTGGGAGCAGTACTTC.

The CDR3 loop is CASSVSGVVHEQYF. For the CDR3, the DNA is TGTGCCAGCAGCGTTAGCGGGGTAGTCCACGAGCAGTACTTC. The V call is TRBV9, the J call TRBJ2-7, with 8 nucleotides matching TRBD2. Germline values: CDR1 SGDLS, CDR2 YYNGEE. The V segment lost 2 bases and the J segment 5 bases; nucleotides outside the gene matches: 6. The CDR3 is 14 residues long. The full variable domain, rest sourced from reference TRBV9 and TRBJ2-7, is DSGVTQTPKHLITATGQRVTLRCSPRSGDLSVYWYQQSLDQGLQFLIQYYNGEERAKGNILERFSAQQFPDLHSELNLSSLELGDSALYFCASSVSGVVHEQYFGPGTRLTVT.

The chain combines TRBV30 with TRBJ1-4; D ambiguous. Germline V gene sequence: CDR1 GTSNPN, CDR2 SVGIG (reference sequence). The CDR3 totals 14 residues. V was clipped by 0 bases and J by 3 bases, with 8 bases between them. CDR3 region: CAWSVMGANEKLFF. Written as DNA, the CDR3 is TGTGCCTGGAGTGTAATGGGCGCTAATGAAAAACTGTTTTTT. Full variable domain (outside the CDR3, taken from reference TRBV30 and TRBJ1-4): SQTIHQWPATLVQPVGSPLSLECTVEGTSNPNLYWYRQAAGRGLQLLFYSVGIGQISSEVPQNLSASRPQDRQFILSSKKLLLSDSGFYLCAWSVMGANEKLFFGSGTQLSVL.

The V gene is TRBV7-9, the J gene TRBJ2-5, with TRBD2 matching 7 bases. Per germline, CDR1 SEHNR and CDR2 FQNEAQ (reference sequence). This CDR3 has 15 amino acids. The J segment lost 0 bases and the V segment lost 5 bases, leaving 6 bases of the junction unmatched. The CDR3, as DNA: TGTGCCAGCAGCCACGGGACTATGTACCAAGAGACCCAGTACTTC. It translates to CASSHGTMYQETQYF.

This chain connects TRBV7-9 to TRBJ2-7; D is unclear. Germline V gene data show CDR1 as SEHNR and CDR2 as FQNEAQ (reference sequence). Trimming left V 4 bases short and J 3 bases short, with 10 bases between. The CDR3 is 13 residues long. In DNA, the CDR3 is TGTGCCAGCAGCTCACCTGACCGCTACGAGCAGTACTTC. This sequence encodes CASSSPDRYEQYF.

The rearrangement uses TRBV10-3 and TRBJ2-1; D is unclear. V was shortened by 7 bases and J by 5 bases, with 9 bases between the two germline ends. CDR1 and CDR2 (germline): ENHRY, SYGVKD. This CDR3 is built from 12 residues. Written as DNA, the CDR3 is TGTGCCATCACGGAACGGAACAATGAGCAGTTCTTC. This encodes CAITERNNEQFF.

This clone appeared once. The J gene is TRBJ1-1, the V gene TRBV7-9; 9 bases map to TRBD1. This CDR3 spans 14 amino acids. CDR1 and CDR2 from the germline V gene are SEHNR and FQNEAQ (reference sequence). V was pared by 6 bases and J by 7 bases, with 9 bases of the junction left unmatched. This CDR3 reads CASRSHRGRGEAFF. The CDR3 bases are TGTGCCAGCAGATCTCACAGGGGGCGCGGTGAAGCTTTCTTT.

The V call is TRBV29-1, the J call TRBJ1-2; 7 bases are shared with TRBD1. V gave up 5 bases and J gave up 8 bases; unmatched junction bases: 11. The germline V gene has CDR1 SQVTM and CDR2 ANQGSEA. The CDR3 is made up of 13 amino acids. The CDR3 region is CSVPTGTLGGYTF. The DNA for the CDR3 is TGCAGCGTTCCGACAGGGACCCTCGGGGGCTACACCTTC.

The chain combines TRBV11-2 with TRBJ2-1; TRBD1 aligns across 9 bases. The V gene's germline CDR1 is SGHAT and CDR2 FQNNGV. V lost 0 bases to trimming and J lost 3 bases; unmatched junction nucleotides: 9. The CDR3 covers 18 residues. The CDR3 sequence: CASSLDLIGTGIYNEQFF. In nucleotides, the CDR3 is TGTGCCAGCAGCTTAGATCTAATCGGGACAGGGATCTACAATGAGCAGTTCTTC.

The sample holds one count of this clone. DNA of the CDR3: TGTGCCAGCAGCGTAGGACTAGCGGGAAACAATGAGCAGTTCTTC. Translation gives CASSVGLAGNNEQFF. The chain links TRBV9 to TRBJ2-1, with 11 bases fitting TRBD2. Germline trimming cut 0 bases from V and 5 bases from J; bases unmatched to any gene: 1. The CDR3 contains 15 residues. Germline V gene lookup returns CDR1 SGDLS and CDR2 YYNGEE.

The CDR3 loop reads CASSFLAGTDTQYF. The CDR3 region has the DNA TGTGCCAGCAGCTTTTTGGCTGGTACAGATACGCAGTATTTT. This chain joins TRBV7-3 and TRBJ2-3; no definite D call. Germline-derived CDR1 and CDR2 are SGHTA and FQGTGA. Trimming took 3 bases from V and 3 from J, leaving 10 bases between them. The CDR3 consists of 14 residues. The whole variable domain, remainder taken from reference TRBV7-3 and TRBJ2-3, is GAGVSQTPSNKVTEKGKYVELRCDPISGHTALYWYRQSLGQGPEFLIYFQGTGAADDSGLPNDRFFAVRPEGSVSTLKIQRTERGDSAVYLCASSFLAGTDTQYFGPGTRLTVL.

The CDR3 protein is CASSLAGVTNYGYTF. The DNA of the CDR3 is TGTGCCAGCAGCTTAGCAGGAGTGACTAACTATGGCTACACCTTC. J is TRBJ1-2 and V is TRBV7-2; D not resolved. CDR3 length: 15 residues. V was pared by 0 bases and J by 0 bases, with 8 bases between. The V gene's germline CDR1 is SGHTA and CDR2 FQGNSA.

This chain joins TRBV7-3 and TRBJ2-3, with no clear D. Germline lookup yields CDR1 SGHTA and CDR2 FQGTGA. Trimming took 6 bases from V and 2 from J, leaving 3 bases between them. The CDR3 extends over 11 amino acids. The CDR3 region is CASSSTDTQYF. In DNA form, the CDR3 reads TGTGCCAGCAGTTCCACAGATACGCAGTATTTT.

The chain employs TRBV27 and TRBJ2-7; no clear D gene. Between the trimmed V and J ends, which lost 7 bases and 3 bases, there was a span of 10 bases. This CDR3 has 12 amino acids. Germline loops: CDR1 MNHEY, CDR2 SMNVEV (reference sequence). The CDR3 DNA reads as TGTGCCAGCATTGGCAGCAGCTACGAGCAGTACTTC. The encoded protein is CASIGSSYEQYF.

J is TRBJ1-4 and V is TRBV6-6; TRBD1 matches 7 bases. The trim removed 4 bases at V and 7 bases at J, leaving 3 bases unmatched. There are 13 residues in the CDR3. Germline assignment: CDR1 MNHNY and CDR2 SVGAGI (reference sequence). The CDR3 here is CASSWQGGEKLFF. As DNA, the CDR3 is TGTGCCAGCAGTTGGCAGGGGGGTGAAAAACTGTTTTTT.

The chain has TRBV13 and TRBJ1-2, with D perhaps matching TRBD1 (5 bases). V was pared by 4 bases and J by 2 bases, with 8 bases between. The CDR3 runs to 13 residues. Germline CDR1 reads PRHDT; CDR2 reads FYEKMQ (reference sequence). This chain's CDR3 is CASSSGRNYGYTF. CDR3 nucleotides: TGTGCCAGCAGCTCGGGACGGAACTATGGCTACACCTTC. The whole variable domain, remainder taken from reference TRBV13 and TRBJ1-2, is AAGVIQSPRHLIKEKRETATLKCYPIPRHDTVYWYQQGPGQDPQFLISFYEKMQSDKGSIPDRFSAQQFSDYHSELNMSSLELGDSALYFCASSSGRNYGYTFGSGTRLTVV.

Only a few counts were recorded for this clone. The rearrangement joins TRBV6-1 to TRBJ2-7, with a possible D match to TRBD1 (6 bases). The V gene's germline CDR1 is MNHNS and CDR2 SASEGT. There are 14 residues in the CDR3. The V end lost 7 bases, the J end lost 3 bases, and 16 bases lay between the germline ends. The CDR3 region is CASTRSEQGYEQYF. The CDR3 coding sequence is TGTGCCAGCACCCGCTCGGAACAGGGCTACGAGCAGTACTTC.

In its sample, this clone was seen a few times. This rearrangement joins TRBV5-1 to TRBJ2-1; D is unclear. The CDR3 totals 12 residues. V gave up 4 bases and J gave up 7 bases, with 9 bases separating them. The germline V gene has CDR1 SGHRS and CDR2 YFSETQ. The CDR3 reads CASSRRPNEQFF. The CDR3 coding sequence is TGCGCCAGCAGCCGACGACCTAATGAGCAGTTCTTC. Full variable domain (outside the CDR3, taken from reference TRBV5-1 and TRBJ2-1): KAGVTQTPRYLIKTRGQQVTLSCSPISGHRSVSWYQQTPGQGLQFLFEYFSETQRNKGNFPGRFSGRQFSNSRSEMNVSTLELGDSALYLCASSRRPNEQFFGPGTRLTVL.

The chain couples TRBV11-2 to TRBJ1-1; 7 bases agree with TRBD1. With 8 bases clipped from V and 8 bases from J, the junction kept 8 bases outside the gene matches. The germline V gene has CDR1 SGHAT and CDR2 FQNNGV. The CDR3 has 12 residues. The CDR3 here is CASLTEGQEAFF. As DNA, the CDR3 is TGTGCCAGCCTCACCGAGGGACAGGAAGCTTTCTTT.

Only a few counts were recorded for this clone. Here the CDR3 reads CASSLGEMNTEAFF. CDR3 sequence (DNA): TGTGCCAGCAGCTTGGGGGAGATGAACACTGAAGCTTTCTTT. The chain recombines TRBV7-3 with TRBJ1-1; tentatively, D is TRBD1 (5 bases). This CDR3 contains 14 residues. The V gene lost 3 bases and the J gene lost 0 bases, with 8 bases spanning the gap. From germline, CDR1 is SGHTA and CDR2 FQGTGA.

The genes are TRBV30 and TRBJ2-7; 8 bases fit TRBD1. Germline V gives CDR1 GTSNPN, CDR2 SVGIG (reference sequence). This CDR3 comprises 13 residues. V shed 3 bases and J 3 bases; nucleotides not matched to a gene: 4. The DNA for the CDR3 is TGTGCCTGGAGGACAGGGGAAAGCTACGAGCAGTACTTC. Protein: CAWRTGESYEQYF. The full variable domain, with the rest looked up from reference TRBV30 and TRBJ2-7, is SQTIHQWPATLVQPVGSPLSLECTVEGTSNPNLYWYRQAAGRGLQLLFYSVGIGQISSEVPQNLSASRPQDRQFILSSKKLLLSDSGFYLCAWRTGESYEQYFGPGTRLTVT.

The J gene is TRBJ1-3, the V gene TRBV29-1, with 7 positions matching TRBD1. CDR1 SQVTM and CDR2 ANQGSEA come from the germline V gene. V shed 3 bases, J shed 0 bases, and the junction held 8 bases outside the gene matches. The CDR3 sequence is 16 residues long. The CDR3 DNA is TGCAGCGTTGAGGGCCAGGGGGGTCACTCTGGAAACACCATATATTTT. Its translation: CSVEGQGGHSGNTIYF. Looking up the rest from reference TRBV29-1 and TRBJ1-3 gives the full variable domain: SAVISQKPSRDICQRGTSLTIQCQVDSQVTMMFWYRQQPGQSLTLIATANQGSEATYESGFVIDKFPISRPNLTFSTLTVSNMSPEDSSIYLCSVEGQGGHSGNTIYFGEGSWLTVV.